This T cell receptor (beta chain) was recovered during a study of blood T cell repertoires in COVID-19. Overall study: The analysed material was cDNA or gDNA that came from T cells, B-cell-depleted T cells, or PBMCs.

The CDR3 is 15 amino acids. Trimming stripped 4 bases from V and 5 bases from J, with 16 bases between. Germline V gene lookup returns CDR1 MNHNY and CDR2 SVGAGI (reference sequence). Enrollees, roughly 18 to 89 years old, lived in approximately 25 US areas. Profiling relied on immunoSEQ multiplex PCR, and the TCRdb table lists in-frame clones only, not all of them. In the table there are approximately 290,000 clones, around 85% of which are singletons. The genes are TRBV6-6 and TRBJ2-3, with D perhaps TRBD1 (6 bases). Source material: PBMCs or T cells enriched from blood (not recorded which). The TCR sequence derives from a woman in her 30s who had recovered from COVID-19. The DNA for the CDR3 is TGTGCCAGCAGTTCCTTAGGGCAGGGGAAAGATACGCAGTATTTT. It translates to CASSSLGQGKDTQYF.